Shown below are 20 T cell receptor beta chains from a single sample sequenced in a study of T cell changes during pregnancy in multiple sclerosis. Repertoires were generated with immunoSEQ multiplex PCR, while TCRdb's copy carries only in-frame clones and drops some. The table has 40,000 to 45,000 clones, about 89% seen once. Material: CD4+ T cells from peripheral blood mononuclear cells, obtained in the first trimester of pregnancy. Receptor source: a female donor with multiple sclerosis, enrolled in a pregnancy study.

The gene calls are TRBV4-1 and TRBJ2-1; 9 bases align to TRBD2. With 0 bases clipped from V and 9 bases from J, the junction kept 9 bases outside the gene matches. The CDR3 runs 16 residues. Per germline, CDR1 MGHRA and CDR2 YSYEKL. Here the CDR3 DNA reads TGCGCCAGCAGCCAAGAAGGGCGGCTAGCGGGAACTGAGCAGTTCTTC. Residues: CASSQEGRLAGTEQFF.

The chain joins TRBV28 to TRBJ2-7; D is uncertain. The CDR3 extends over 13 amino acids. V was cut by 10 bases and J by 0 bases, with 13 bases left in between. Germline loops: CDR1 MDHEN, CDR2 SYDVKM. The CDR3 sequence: CATNRDYSYEQYF. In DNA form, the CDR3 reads TGTGCCACTAATAGAGATTACTCCTACGAGCAGTACTTC.

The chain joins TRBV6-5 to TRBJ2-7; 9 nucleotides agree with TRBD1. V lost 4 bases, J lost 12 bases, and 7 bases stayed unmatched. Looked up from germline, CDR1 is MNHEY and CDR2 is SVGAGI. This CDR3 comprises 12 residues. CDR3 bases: TGTGCCAGCAGTTTACGGACAGGGGTTCTGTACTTC. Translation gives CASSLRTGVLYF.

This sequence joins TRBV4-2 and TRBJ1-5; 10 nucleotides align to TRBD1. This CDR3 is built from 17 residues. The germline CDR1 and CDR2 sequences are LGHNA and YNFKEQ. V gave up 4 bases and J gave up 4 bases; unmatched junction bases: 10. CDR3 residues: CASSPAGTGEDNQPQHF. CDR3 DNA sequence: TGTGCCAGCAGCCCAGCCGGGACAGGGGAGGATAATCAGCCCCAGCATTTT.

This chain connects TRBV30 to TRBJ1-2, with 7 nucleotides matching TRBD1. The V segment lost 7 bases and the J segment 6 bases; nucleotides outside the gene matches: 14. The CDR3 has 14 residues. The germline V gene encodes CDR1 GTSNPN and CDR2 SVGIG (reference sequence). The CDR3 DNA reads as TGTGCCTTGGGGAACAGGGCTACAGGGGATGGCTACACCTTC. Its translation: CALGNRATGDGYTF.

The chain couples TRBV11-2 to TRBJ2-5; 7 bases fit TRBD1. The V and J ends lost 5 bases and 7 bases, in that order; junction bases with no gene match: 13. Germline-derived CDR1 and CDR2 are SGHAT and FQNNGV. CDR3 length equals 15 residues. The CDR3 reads CASSREGGGLGTQYF. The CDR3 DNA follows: TGTGCCAGCAGCAGAGAAGGGGGCGGGCTGGGGACCCAGTACTTC.

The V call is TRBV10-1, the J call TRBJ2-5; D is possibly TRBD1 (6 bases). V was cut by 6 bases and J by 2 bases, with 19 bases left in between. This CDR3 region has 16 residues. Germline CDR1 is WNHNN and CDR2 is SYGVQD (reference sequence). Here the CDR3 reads CASSSTGTLGQETQYF. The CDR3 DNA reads TGCGCCAGCAGCTCTACCGGGACACTGGGGCAAGAGACCCAGTACTTC.

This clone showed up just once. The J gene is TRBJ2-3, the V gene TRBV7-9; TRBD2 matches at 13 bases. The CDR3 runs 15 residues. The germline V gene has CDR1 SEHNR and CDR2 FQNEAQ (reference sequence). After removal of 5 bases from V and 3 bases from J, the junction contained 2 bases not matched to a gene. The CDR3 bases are TGTGCCAGCAGCCGGACTAGCGGGAGAACAGATACGCAGTATTTT. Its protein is CASSRTSGRTDTQYF.

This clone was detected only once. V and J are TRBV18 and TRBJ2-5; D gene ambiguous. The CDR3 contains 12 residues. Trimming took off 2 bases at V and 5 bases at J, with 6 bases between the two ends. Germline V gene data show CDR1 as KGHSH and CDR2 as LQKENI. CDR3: CASSPFRETQYF. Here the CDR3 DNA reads TGTGCCAGCTCACCATTTCGTGAGACCCAGTACTTC.

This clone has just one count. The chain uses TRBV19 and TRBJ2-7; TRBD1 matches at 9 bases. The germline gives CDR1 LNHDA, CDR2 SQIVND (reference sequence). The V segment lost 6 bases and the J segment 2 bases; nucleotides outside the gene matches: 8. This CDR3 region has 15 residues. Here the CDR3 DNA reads TGTGCCAGTAGACAAGACAGGGGGTCCACCTACGAGCAGTACTTC. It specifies CASRQDRGSTYEQYF.

DNA of the CDR3: TGTGCCAGTAGTAACCATGGACAGGGGAGTCCTGAAGCTTTCTTT. It yields the protein CASSNHGQGSPEAFF. The V call is TRBV19, the J call TRBJ1-1, with 9 bases aligning to TRBD1. The length of the CDR3 is 15 residues. In germline, CDR1 is LNHDA, CDR2 SQIVND (reference sequence). V was pared by 4 bases and J by 6 bases, with 9 bases of the junction left unmatched.

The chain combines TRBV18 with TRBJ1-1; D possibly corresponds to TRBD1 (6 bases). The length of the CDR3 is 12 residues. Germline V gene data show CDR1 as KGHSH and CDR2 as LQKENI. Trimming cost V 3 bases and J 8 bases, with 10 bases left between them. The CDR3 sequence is CASSPTGQEAFF. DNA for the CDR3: TGTGCCAGCTCACCGACCGGACAGGAAGCTTTCTTT.

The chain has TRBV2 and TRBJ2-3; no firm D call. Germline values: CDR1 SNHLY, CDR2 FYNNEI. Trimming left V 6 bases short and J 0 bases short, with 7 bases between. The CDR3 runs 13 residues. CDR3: CASSPPSTDTQYF. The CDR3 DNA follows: TGTGCCAGCAGCCCCCCGAGCACAGATACGCAGTATTTT.

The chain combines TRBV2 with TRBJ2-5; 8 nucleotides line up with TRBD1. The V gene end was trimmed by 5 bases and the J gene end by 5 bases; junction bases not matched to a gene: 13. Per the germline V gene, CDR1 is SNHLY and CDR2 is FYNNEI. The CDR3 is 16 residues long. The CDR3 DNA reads TGTGCCAGCAGTAGACAGGGGATGGGGGTGGCGGAGACCCAGTACTTC. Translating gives CASSRQGMGVAETQYF.

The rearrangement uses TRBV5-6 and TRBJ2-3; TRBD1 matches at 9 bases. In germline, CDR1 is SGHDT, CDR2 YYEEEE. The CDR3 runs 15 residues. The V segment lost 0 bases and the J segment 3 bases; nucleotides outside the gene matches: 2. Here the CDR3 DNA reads TGTGCCAGCAGCTTGGCCGGACAGGGGACAGATACGCAGTATTTT. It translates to CASSLAGQGTDTQYF.

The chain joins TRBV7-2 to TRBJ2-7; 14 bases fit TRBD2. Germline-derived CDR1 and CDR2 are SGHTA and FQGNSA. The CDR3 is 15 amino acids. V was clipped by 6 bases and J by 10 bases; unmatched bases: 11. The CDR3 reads CASRPTGTSGSGQYF. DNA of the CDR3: TGTGCCAGCAGACCAACCGGGACTAGCGGGAGCGGTCAGTACTTC.

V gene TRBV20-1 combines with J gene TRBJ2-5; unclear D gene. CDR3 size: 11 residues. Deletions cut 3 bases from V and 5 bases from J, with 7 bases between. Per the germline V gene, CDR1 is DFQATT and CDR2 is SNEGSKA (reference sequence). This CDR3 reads CSASSEETQYF. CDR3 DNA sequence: TGCAGTGCTAGCTCGGAGGAGACCCAGTACTTC.

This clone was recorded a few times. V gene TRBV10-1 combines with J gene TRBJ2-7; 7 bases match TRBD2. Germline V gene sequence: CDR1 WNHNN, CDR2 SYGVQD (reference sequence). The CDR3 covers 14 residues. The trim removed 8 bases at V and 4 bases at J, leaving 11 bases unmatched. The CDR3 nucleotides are TGCGCCAGCTCCTTAGTGGGAGGGCCTTACGAGCAGTACTTC. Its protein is CASSLVGGPYEQYF.

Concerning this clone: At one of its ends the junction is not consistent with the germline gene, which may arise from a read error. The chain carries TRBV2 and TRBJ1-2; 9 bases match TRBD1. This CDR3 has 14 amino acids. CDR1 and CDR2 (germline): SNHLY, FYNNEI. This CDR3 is CASTEQGAVGGYTF. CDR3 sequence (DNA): TGTGCCAGCACTGAACAGGGGGCGGTAGGTGGCTACACCTTC.

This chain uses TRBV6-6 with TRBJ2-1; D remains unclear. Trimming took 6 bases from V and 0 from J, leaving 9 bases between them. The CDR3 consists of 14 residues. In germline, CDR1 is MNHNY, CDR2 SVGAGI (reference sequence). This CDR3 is CASRDPSSYNEQFF. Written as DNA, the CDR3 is TGTGCCAGCAGGGATCCTAGCTCCTACAATGAGCAGTTCTTC.